This is a list of T cell receptor beta chains from one sample in a study of CD8+ T cells in alopecia areata. Produced via immunoSEQ multiplex PCR; TCRdb's table is partial and in-frame only. This sample has fewer than 250,000 clones, with 50% to 60% found just once. This sample comprised CD4+ T cells sorted from blood, obtained at week 4, from a patient treated with tofacitinib. Source of these receptors: a human donor with alopecia areata. CDR3s include the opening cysteine and the closing phenylalanine or tryptophan. The D gene is left open where the match is weak. The listing skips clone size in some rows; elsewhere it reads once, few, many or a size class.

TRBV6-6	TRBJ2-1	.	12	.	TGTGCCAGCAGTCAGACTTTGGGAGAGCAGTTCTTC	CASSQTLGEQFF
TRBV7-2	TRBJ2-1	.	14	TRBD2	TGTGCCAGCAGCGGGGCGGGAGATTACAATGAGCAGTTCTTC	CASSGAGDYNEQFF
TRBV4-3	TRBJ1-2	.	15	TRBD1	TGCGCCAGCAGCCGACAGACAGGGGCCGACTATGGCTACACCTTC	CASSRQTGADYGYTF
TRBV15	TRBJ1-4	once	14	.	TGTGCCACCGAAACCGGCACAGGACATGAAAAACTGTTTTTT	CATETGTGHEKLFF
TRBV7-2	TRBJ2-1	.	15	.	TGTGCCAGCAGCTTAAGGAGGGAACGGTACAATGAGCAGTTCTTC	CASSLRRERYNEQFF
TRBV7-9	TRBJ1-4	few	14	.	TGTGCCAGCAGCCCCTTAGGGATCAACGAAAAACTGTTTTTT	CASSPLGINEKLFF
TRBV25-1	TRBJ1-2	.	15	.	TGTGCCAGCAGTGAACCGGGAGCCCCTTTCGGTGGCTACACCTTC	CASSEPGAPFGGYTF
TRBV27	TRBJ2-1	few	14	TRBD1	TGTGCCAGCAGTTCGACAGGGGGATACAATGAGCAGTTCTTC	CASSSTGGYNEQFF
TRBV7-2	TRBJ2-7	once	11	.	TGTGCCAGCAGCTTAACCCACGAGCAGTACTTC	CASSLTHEQYF
TRBV10-2	TRBJ1-1	few	16	.	TGCGCCAGCAGCGAACCTATTAAACGAGGGCCGGGTGAAGCTTTCTTT	CASSEPIKRGPGEAFF
TRBV4-3	TRBJ2-2	.	14	.	TGCGCCAGCAGCCAAGCCGACAGATCCGGGGAGCTGTTTTTT	CASSQADRSGELFF
TRBV30	TRBJ2-7	.	12	TRBD2	TGTGCCTCAAGTAGCGGGAGTTACGAGCAGTACTTC	CASSSGSYEQYF
TRBV2	TRBJ2-2	.	14	TRBD1	TGTGCCAGCAGTCCTCGACAGGGGACCGGGGAGCTGTTTTTT	CASSPRQGTGELFF
TRBV29-1	TRBJ2-5	.	14	TRBD2	TGCAGCGTTGTGGGCCTAGCGGGGCAAGAGACCCAGTACTTC	CSVVGLAGQETQYF
TRBV20-1	TRBJ2-7	.	10	.	TGCAGTGTCAGGGCCTACGAGCAGTACTTC	CSVRAYEQYF
TRBV30	TRBJ1-1	.	16	.	TGTGCCTGTCAACGTAGGTCGGGACAACTGAACACTGAAGCTTTCTTT	CACQRRSGQLNTEAFF
TRBV30	TRBJ1-3	.	15	.	TGTGCCTGGAGTCCTGGATCCGGAATTGGAAACACCATATATTTT	CAWSPGSGIGNTIYF
TRBV4-3	TRBJ2-5	few	12	.	TGCGCCAGCAGCCAAAGTTTCGAGACCCAGTACTTC	CASSQSFETQYF
TRBV5-6	TRBJ2-7	.	17	TRBD2	TGTGCCAGCAGCTTGTTTACCGGACTAGTAGGCGGCTACGAGCAGTACTTC	CASSLFTGLVGGYEQYF
TRBV5-1	TRBJ1-5	.	15	.	TGCGCCAGCAGCTTGACAGGAGAGCCCAATCAGCCCCAGCATTTT	CASSLTGEPNQPQHF
TRBV27	TRBJ2-7	.	15	TRBD1	TGTGCCAGCAGCCCGGCCGGGACAGGCCCTTACGAGCAGTACTTC	CASSPAGTGPYEQYF